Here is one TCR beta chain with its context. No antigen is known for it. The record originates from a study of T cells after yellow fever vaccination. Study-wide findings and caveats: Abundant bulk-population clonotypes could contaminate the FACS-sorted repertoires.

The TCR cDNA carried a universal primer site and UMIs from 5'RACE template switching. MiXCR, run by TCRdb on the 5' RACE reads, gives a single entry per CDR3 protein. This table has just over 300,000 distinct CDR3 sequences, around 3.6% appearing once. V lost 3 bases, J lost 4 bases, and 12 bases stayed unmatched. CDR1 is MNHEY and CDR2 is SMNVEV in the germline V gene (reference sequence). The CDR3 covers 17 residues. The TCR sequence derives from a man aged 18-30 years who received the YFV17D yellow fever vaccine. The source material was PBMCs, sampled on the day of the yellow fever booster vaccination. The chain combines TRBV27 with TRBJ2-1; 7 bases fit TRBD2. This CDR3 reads CASSFSGRAWSYNEQFF. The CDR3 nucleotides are TGTGCCAGCAGTTTTTCAGGGAGGGCTTGGTCTTACAATGAGCAGTTCTTC.